This section outlines one T cell receptor (beta chain) sequence together with its context. Its antigen remains unidentified. The data originate from a study of T cell responses to AZD1222 COVID-19 vaccine. Whole-study results and caveats: Baseline seropositivity characterized only six AZD1222 recipients. The sample set comprised mostly white British donors with more females, and clonal diversity was possibly underestimated. Following two doses of AZD1222, Spike-specific TCR breadth and depth rose.

Second doses were pooled across both intervals (about 4 or about 12 weeks). Assay used: immunoSEQ multiplex PCR; TCRdb lists only in-frame clones, some missing. Here the sample spans approximately 70,000 clones, roughly 75% being singletons. V lost 4 bases and J lost 1; bases outside the gene matches: 9. The CDR3 is 16 amino acids. The germline CDR1 and CDR2 sequences are MNHEY and SVGEGT. The genes are TRBV6-2 or TRBV6-3 and TRBJ1-1, with TRBD1 matching over 7 bases. The material was peripheral blood, obtained 28 days after the second AZD1222 dose. The TCR sequence derives from an adult who received the AZD1222 COVID-19 vaccine. The DNA for the CDR3 is TGTGCCAGCAGTTGGGACAGTCAGAAGCGGAACACTGAAGCTTTCTTT. Its protein product is CASSWDSQKRNTEAFF.